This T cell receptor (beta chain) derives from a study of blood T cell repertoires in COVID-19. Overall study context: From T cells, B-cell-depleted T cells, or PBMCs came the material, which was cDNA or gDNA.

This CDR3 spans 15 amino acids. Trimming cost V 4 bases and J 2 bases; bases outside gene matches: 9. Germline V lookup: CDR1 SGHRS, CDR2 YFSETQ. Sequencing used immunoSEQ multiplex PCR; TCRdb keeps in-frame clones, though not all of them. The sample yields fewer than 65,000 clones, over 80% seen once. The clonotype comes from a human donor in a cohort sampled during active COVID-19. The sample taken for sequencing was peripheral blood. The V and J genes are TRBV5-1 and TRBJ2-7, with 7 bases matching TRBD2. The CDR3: CASSAGRGRPYEQYF. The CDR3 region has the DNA TGCGCCAGCAGCGCAGGGCGGGGGAGACCCTACGAGCAGTACTTC.